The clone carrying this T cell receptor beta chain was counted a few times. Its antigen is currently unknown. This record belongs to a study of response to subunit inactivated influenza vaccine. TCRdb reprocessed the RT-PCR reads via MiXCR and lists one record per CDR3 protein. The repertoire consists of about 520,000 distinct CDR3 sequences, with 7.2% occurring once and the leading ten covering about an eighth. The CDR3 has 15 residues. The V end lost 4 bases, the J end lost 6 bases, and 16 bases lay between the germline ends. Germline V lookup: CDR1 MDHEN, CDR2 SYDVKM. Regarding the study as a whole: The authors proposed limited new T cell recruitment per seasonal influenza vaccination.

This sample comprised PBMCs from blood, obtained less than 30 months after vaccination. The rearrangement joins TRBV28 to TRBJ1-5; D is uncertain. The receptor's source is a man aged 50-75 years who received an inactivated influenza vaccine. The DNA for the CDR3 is TGTGCCAGCAGTTCAAAGACGGCGCCCCTTCAGCCCCAGCATTTT. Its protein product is CASSSKTAPLQPQHF. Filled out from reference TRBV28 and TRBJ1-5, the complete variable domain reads DVKVTQSSRYLVKRTGEKVFLECVQDMDHENMFWYRQDPGLGLRLIYFSYDVKMKEKGDIPEGYSVSREKKERFSLILESASTNQTSMYLCASSSKTAPLQPQHFGDGTRLSIL.